This T cell receptor (beta chain) was obtained from a study of blood T cells in healthy people across ages. CDR3 length: 15 amino acids. Germline assignment: CDR1 SGHKS and CDR2 YYEKEE (reference sequence). As for this clonotype: Germline and junction disagree at one end, which may indicate a read error.

A J-beta primer mix and a sample-barcoded 5' primer were used in a second PCR of about 7 to 11 cycles. A single record per CDR3 protein comes from TCRdb applying MiXCR to the 5' RACE reads. The sample has 700,000 to 950,000 distinct CDR3 sequences, approximately 39% seen once. The sequencing input was blood. The receptor was isolated from a woman aged 55-69 years in good health. This chain links TRBV5-5 with TRBJ1-5; unclear D gene. The CDR3 coding sequence is TGTGACAGCAGCTTGGGTTGGTTTAGCAATCAGCCCCAGCATTTT. It translates to CDSSLGWFSNQPQHF.